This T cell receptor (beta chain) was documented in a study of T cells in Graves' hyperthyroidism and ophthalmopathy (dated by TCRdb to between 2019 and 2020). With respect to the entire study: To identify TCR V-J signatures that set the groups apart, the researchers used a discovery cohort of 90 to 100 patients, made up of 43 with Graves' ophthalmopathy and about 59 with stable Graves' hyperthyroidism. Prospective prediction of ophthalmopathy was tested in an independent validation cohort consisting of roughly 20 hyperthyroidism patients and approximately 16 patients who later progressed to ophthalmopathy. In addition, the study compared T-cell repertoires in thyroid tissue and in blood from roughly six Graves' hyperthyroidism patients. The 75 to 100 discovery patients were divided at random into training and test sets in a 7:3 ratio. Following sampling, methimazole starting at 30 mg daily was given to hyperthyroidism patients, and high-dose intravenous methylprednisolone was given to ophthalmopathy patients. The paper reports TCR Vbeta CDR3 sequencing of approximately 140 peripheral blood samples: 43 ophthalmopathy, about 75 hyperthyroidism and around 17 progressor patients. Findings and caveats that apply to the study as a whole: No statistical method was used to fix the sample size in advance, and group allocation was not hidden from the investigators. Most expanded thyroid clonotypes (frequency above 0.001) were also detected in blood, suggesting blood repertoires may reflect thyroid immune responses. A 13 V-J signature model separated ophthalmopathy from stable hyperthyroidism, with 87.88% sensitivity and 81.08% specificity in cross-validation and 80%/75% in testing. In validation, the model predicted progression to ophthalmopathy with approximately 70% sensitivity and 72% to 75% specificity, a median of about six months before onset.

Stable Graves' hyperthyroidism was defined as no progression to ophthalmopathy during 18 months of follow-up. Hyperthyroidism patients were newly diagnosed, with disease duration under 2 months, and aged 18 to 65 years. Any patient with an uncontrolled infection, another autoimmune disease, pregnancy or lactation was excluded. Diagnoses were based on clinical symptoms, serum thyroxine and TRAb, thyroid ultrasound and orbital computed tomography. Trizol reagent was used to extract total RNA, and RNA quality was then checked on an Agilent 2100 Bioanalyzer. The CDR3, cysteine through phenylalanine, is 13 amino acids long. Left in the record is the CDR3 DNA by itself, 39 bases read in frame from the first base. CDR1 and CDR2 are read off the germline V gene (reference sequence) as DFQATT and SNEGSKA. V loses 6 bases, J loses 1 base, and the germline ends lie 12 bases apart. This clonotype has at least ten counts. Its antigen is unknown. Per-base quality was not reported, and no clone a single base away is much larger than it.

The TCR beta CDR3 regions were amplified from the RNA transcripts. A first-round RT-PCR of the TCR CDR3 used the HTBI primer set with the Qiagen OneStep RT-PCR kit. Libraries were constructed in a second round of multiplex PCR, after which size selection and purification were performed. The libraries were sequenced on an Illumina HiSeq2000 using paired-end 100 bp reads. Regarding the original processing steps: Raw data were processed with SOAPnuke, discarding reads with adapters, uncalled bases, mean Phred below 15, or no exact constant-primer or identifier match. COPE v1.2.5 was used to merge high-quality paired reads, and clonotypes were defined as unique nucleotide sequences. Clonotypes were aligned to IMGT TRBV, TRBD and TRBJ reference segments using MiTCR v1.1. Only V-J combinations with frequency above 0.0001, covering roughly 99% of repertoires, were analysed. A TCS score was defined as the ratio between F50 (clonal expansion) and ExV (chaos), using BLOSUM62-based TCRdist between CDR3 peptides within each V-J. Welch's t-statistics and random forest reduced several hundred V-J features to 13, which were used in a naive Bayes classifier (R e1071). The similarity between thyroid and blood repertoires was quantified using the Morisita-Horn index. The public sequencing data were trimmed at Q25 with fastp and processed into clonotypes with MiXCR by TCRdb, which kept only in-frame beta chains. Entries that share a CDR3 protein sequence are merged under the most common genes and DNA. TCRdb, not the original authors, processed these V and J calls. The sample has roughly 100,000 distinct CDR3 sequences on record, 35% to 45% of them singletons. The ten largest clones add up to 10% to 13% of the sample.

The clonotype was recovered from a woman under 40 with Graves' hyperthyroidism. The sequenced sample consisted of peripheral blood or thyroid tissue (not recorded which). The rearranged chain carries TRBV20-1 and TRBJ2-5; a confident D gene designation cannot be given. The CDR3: CSASKQIQETQYF. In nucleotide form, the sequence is TGCAGTGCAAGCAAACAGATCCAAGAGACCCAGTACTTC.